One and the same sample provided the 14 T cell receptor beta chains below, sequenced in a study of beta chain features in type 1 diabetes. Isolated RNA was reverse transcribed in full, so expressed TCRB transcripts were sequenced. Data came from immunoSEQ multiplex PCR; TCRdb stores just in-frame clones and leaves some out. The data contain fewer than 250,000 clones, 13% to 15% of them singletons. Source material: naive CD4+ T cells from blood. These receptors were taken from a woman aged 35 to 49 in good health.

This clone occurred many times. The chain employs TRBV29-1 and TRBJ2-5; D ambiguous. Germline assignment: CDR1 SQVTM and CDR2 ANQGSEA. The CDR3 has 13 residues. With 2 bases removed from V and 7 bases from J, the gap between germline ends came to 14 bases. The CDR3 nucleotides are TGCAGCGTTGAAAGTCCCCGCTTCGGGACCCAGTACTTC. This translates into CSVESPRFGTQYF.

This clone showed up just a few times. The genes are TRBV9 and TRBJ2-5; possible D gene TRBD2, 7 bases. The ends were cut back, 6 bases at V and 5 bases at J, with 20 bases in the middle. Germline-derived CDR1 and CDR2 are SGDLS and YYNGEE. CDR3 length equals 15 residues. The CDR3 coding sequence is TGTGCCAGCACCCTGAGGGGGGGGTCTGGGGAGACCCAGTACTTC. This codes for CASTLRGGSGETQYF.

The chain uses TRBV5-1 and TRBJ2-7; 8 positions agree with TRBD1. Germline V gene sequence: CDR1 SGHRS, CDR2 YFSETQ. Trimming removed 5 bases from V and 0 bases from J; junction bases left unmatched: 7. The CDR3 spans 15 residues. The CDR3 is CASRLGQGSSYEQYF. In DNA form, the CDR3 reads TGCGCCAGCAGGTTAGGACAGGGTAGCTCCTACGAGCAGTACTTC. Supplemented by reference TRBV5-1 and TRBJ2-7, the full variable domain reads KAGVTQTPRYLIKTRGQQVTLSCSPISGHRSVSWYQQTPGQGLQFLFEYFSETQRNKGNFPGRFSGRQFSNSRSEMNVSTLELGDSALYLCASRLGQGSSYEQYFGPGTRLTVT.

In this sample, this clone turned up a few times. V is TRBV5-6 and J is TRBJ1-6, with D hard to call. Germline CDR1 and CDR2: SGHDT and YYEEEE. The ends were cut back, 1 base at V and 8 bases at J, with 19 bases in the middle. This CDR3 spans 17 amino acids. The chain's CDR3 is CASSLLGDTTRDSPLHF. CDR3 bases: TGTGCCAGCAGCTTGTTGGGAGACACAACACGGGATTCACCCCTCCACTTT.

V usage is TRBV2 and J usage is TRBJ2-2; D remains unclear. V was pared by 0 bases and J by 0 bases, with 8 bases between. The germline gives CDR1 SNHLY, CDR2 FYNNEI. CDR3 size: 16 residues. CDR3 protein: CASSEALRANTGELFF. CDR3 bases: TGTGCCAGCAGTGAAGCGCTTAGAGCGAACACCGGGGAGCTGTTTTTT.

This clone was recorded at least ten times. The J gene is TRBJ2-6, the V gene TRBV7-2; 9 nucleotides line up with TRBD1. CDR3 length: 19 amino acids. Trimming removed 1 base from V and 3 bases from J; junction bases left unmatched: 10. CDR1 SGHTA and CDR2 FQGNSA come from the germline V gene. As DNA, the CDR3 is TGTGCCAGCAGCTTAGTGGGACAGGGAGGAGCTGGTGGGGCCAACGTCCTGACTTTC. It encodes CASSLVGQGGAGGANVLTF.

This clone was recorded a few times. The chain joins TRBV9 to TRBJ2-1, with 13 bases that match TRBD2. The CDR3 is made up of 19 amino acids. Germline V CDR1 and CDR2: SGDLS, YYNGEE. Trimming removed 0 bases from V and 11 bases from J; junction bases left unmatched: 17. CDR3 sequence reads: CASSVGPDWTSGGKAQQFF. CDR3 sequence (DNA): TGTGCCAGCAGCGTAGGCCCGGATTGGACTAGCGGGGGTAAAGCCCAGCAGTTCTTC. The full variable domain, completed using reference TRBV9 and TRBJ2-1, is DSGVTQTPKHLITATGQRVTLRCSPRSGDLSVYWYQQSLDQGLQFLIQYYNGEERAKGNILERFSAQQFPDLHSELNLSSLELGDSALYFCASSVGPDWTSGGKAQQFFGPGTRLTVL.

The chain carries TRBV5-8 and TRBJ2-5, with D tentatively TRBD1 (6 bases). The ends were cut back, 4 bases at V and 5 bases at J, with 21 bases in the middle. CDR3 size: 16 residues. CDR1 and CDR2 from the germline V gene are SGHTS and YDEGEE. The CDR3: CASSLHGGANWETQYF. In nucleotides, the CDR3 is TGTGCCAGCAGCCTGCATGGGGGCGCGAATTGGGAGACCCAGTACTTC.

This clone has more than one count but fewer than ten. This rearrangement joins TRBV7-2 to TRBJ2-4; D is perhaps TRBD1 (6 bases). V lost 5 bases to trimming and J lost 7 bases, with 24 bases between them. In germline, CDR1 is SGHTA, CDR2 FQGNSA. This CDR3 has 17 amino acids. The CDR3 sequence is CASSRQGTGYRGNIQYF. In DNA form, the CDR3 reads TGTGCCAGCAGCCGGCAGGGGACGGGGTATCGAGGTAACATTCAGTACTTC.

V is TRBV29-1 and J is TRBJ1-2; TRBD1 aligns across 7 bases. The V gene end was trimmed by 2 bases and the J gene end by 4 bases; junction bases not matched to a gene: 1. Germline V gene lookup returns CDR1 SQVTM and CDR2 ANQGSEA. This CDR3 spans 12 amino acids. The CDR3 DNA follows: TGCAGCGTTGAAAGGGGGCCCTATGGCTACACCTTC. It specifies CSVERGPYGYTF.

This clone has only one observation. The V call is TRBV4-1, the J call TRBJ2-7, with D uncertain. Germline CDR1 is MGHRA and CDR2 is YSYEKL. This CDR3 has 16 amino acids. Deletions cut 1 base from V and 0 bases from J, with 13 bases between. The CDR3 protein is CASSQVQAQSSYEQYF. The CDR3 DNA sequence: TGCGCCAGCAGCCAAGTCCAGGCCCAAAGCTCCTACGAGCAGTACTTC.

The chain is built from TRBV5-1 and TRBJ1-2, with TRBD1 as a possible D gene (5 bases). V was clipped by 4 bases and J by 5 bases, with 15 bases between them. CDR3 length equals 14 residues. Germline V gives CDR1 SGHRS, CDR2 YFSETQ. CDR3 nucleotide sequence: TGCGCCAGCAGCCCCCTCTTGGGGGGATATGGCTACACCTTC. Translation: CASSPLLGGYGYTF.

This clone was counted only a few times. The chain recombines TRBV7-2 with TRBJ2-1; the D is unclear. Trimming left V 1 base short and J 8 bases short, with 12 bases between. Germline CDR1 SGHTA, CDR2 FQGNSA. The CDR3 has 14 amino acids. This CDR3 is CASSLVSGWDEQFF. For the CDR3, the DNA is TGTGCCAGCAGCTTAGTTTCGGGTTGGGATGAGCAGTTCTTC.

The V and J genes are TRBV5-4 and TRBJ2-3, with TRBD2 matching over 8 bases. This CDR3 region has 16 residues. With 3 bases clipped from V and 0 bases from J, the junction kept 6 bases outside the gene matches. Germline CDR1 is SGHNT and CDR2 is YYREEE (reference sequence). The DNA of the CDR3 is TGTGCCAGCAGCTGGCTGGCGGGGGGTAGCACAGATACGCAGTATTTT. Protein: CASSWLAGGSTDTQYF.